The 20 T cell receptor beta chains in this list originate from one sample, sequenced in a study of blood T cells in healthy people across ages. For the second PCR, which ran for roughly 7 to 11 cycles, a sample-barcoded 5' primer and a J-beta primer mix were used. TCRdb used MiXCR to reprocess the 5' RACE reads, holding one entry per CDR3 protein. The repertoire holds about 1.8 million distinct CDR3 sequences, with about 50% as singletons. Sequenced input: blood. The receptor source for this set is a woman aged 40 to 55 in good health.

The rearrangement uses TRBV7-9 and TRBJ2-2; the match to TRBD2 covers 7 bases. The CDR3 consists of 15 residues. Germline V gene lookup returns CDR1 SEHNR and CDR2 FQNEAQ (reference sequence). V shed 4 bases and J 2 bases; nucleotides not matched to a gene: 4. For the CDR3, the DNA is TGTGCCAGCAGCTCTAGCGGAATAAACACCGGGGAGCTGTTTTTT. Amino acid sequence: CASSSSGINTGELFF.

This chain uses TRBV20-1 with TRBJ2-7, with D perhaps matching TRBD2 (6 bases). The V gene's germline CDR1 is DFQATT and CDR2 SNEGSKA (reference sequence). The CDR3 runs 14 residues. Trimming pared 0 bases from V and 12 bases from J, leaving 21 bases between. The CDR3 region is CSARDRLGGETLYF. CDR3 DNA sequence: TGCAGTGCTAGAGATCGACTAGGCGGGGAGACCCTGTACTTC.

This sequence joins TRBV7-3 and TRBJ2-5; D is perhaps TRBD1 (5 bases). The CDR3 covers 15 residues. Germline V CDR1 and CDR2: SGHTA, FQGTGA. Trimming removed 5 bases from V and 1 base from J, with 14 bases in between. CDR3 in DNA: TGTGCCAGCAGCCTTGGGGCAGGGCTCCAAGAGACCCAGTACTTC. As protein: CASSLGAGLQETQYF.

This clonotype was seen more than once but under ten times. This chain connects TRBV25-1 to TRBJ1-2; no definite D call. Germline V gene sequence: CDR1 MGHDK, CDR2 SYGVNS. This CDR3 has 13 residues. Trimming removed 2 bases from V and 6 bases from J, with 10 bases in between. The CDR3 loop reads CASSELRVDGYTF. The CDR3 nucleotides read TGTGCCAGCAGTGAACTAAGGGTGGATGGCTACACCTTC.

The chain employs TRBV29-1 and TRBJ2-3, with 7 positions matching TRBD2. The length of the CDR3 is 14 residues. Trimming took 3 bases from V and 2 from J; bases not matched to a gene: 5. In germline, CDR1 is SQVTM, CDR2 ANQGSEA. The CDR3 DNA reads as TGCAGCGTTGAGACTAGCCGTAACACAGATACGCAGTATTTT. This translates into CSVETSRNTDTQYF.

This clonotype was seen a handful of times. This sequence joins TRBV4-3 and TRBJ1-4; D is unresolved. Per germline, CDR1 LGHNA and CDR2 YSLEER. The CDR3 totals 15 residues. Trimming shortened V by 1 base and J by 2 bases, and 8 bases separated the two germline ends. For the CDR3, the DNA is TGCGCCAGCAGCCAAGGGGAAGGTACTAATGAAAAACTGTTTTTT. Amino acid sequence: CASSQGEGTNEKLFF.

This clonotype was counted a few times. The rearrangement links TRBV25-1 to TRBJ2-5; D gene unclear. Per germline, CDR1 MGHDK and CDR2 SYGVNS. The CDR3 is 14 residues long. V lost 2 bases, J lost 5 bases, and 12 bases lay in between. For the CDR3, the DNA is TGTGCCAGCAGTGAAGCCCGCGGCTGGGAGACCCAGTACTTC. Translated: CASSEARGWETQYF.

The chain recombines TRBV12-3 or TRBV12-4 with TRBJ2-6; D may match TRBD1 or TRBD2 (5 bases each). The CDR3 sequence is 16 residues long. V lost 2 bases, J lost 2 bases, and 10 bases lay in between. The CDR3 DNA reads as TGTGCCAGCAGTTTATTTCTGGGGGCTGGGGCCAACGTCCTGACTTTC. This encodes CASSLFLGAGANVLTF.

The chain is built from TRBV10-3 and TRBJ2-3; D perhaps matches TRBD1 (5 bases). From germline, CDR1 is ENHRY and CDR2 SYGVKD. V was shortened by 0 bases and J by 2 bases, with 9 bases between the two germline ends. The CDR3 covers 15 residues. The chain's CDR3 is CAISESGPFTDTQYF. CDR3 DNA: TGTGCCATCAGTGAGTCGGGGCCGTTCACAGATACGCAGTATTTT.

The CDR3 region is CASSQARIHNEQYF. The CDR3 region has the DNA TGCGCCAGCAGCCAAGCCCGGATCCACAATGAGCAGTACTTC. The rearrangement links TRBV4-3 to TRBJ2-1; the D is unclear. The better agreement between TRBJ2-7 and the DNA end casts doubt on the J call. Germline V gene sequence: CDR1 LGHNA, CDR2 YSLEER. The length of the CDR3 is 14 residues.

The chain is built from TRBV9 and TRBJ1-4; a weak D match, TRBD1 (6 bases). The V end lost 0 bases, the J end lost 4 bases, and 10 bases lay between the germline ends. This CDR3 spans 15 amino acids. From germline, CDR1 is SGDLS and CDR2 YYNGEE. CDR3 in amino acids: CASSVEARGNEKLFF. CDR3 nucleotide sequence: TGTGCCAGCAGCGTAGAGGCCAGGGGTAATGAAAAACTGTTTTTT.

This rearrangement joins TRBV4-1 to TRBJ1-6; weak D call: TRBD1 (6 bases). The CDR3 has 18 residues. Trimming cost V 0 bases and J 7 bases, with 19 bases left between them. Germline V gives CDR1 MGHRA, CDR2 YSYEKL. CDR3 residues: CASSQEEGGGRLNSPLHF. Written as DNA, the CDR3 is TGCGCCAGCAGCCAAGAAGAAGGAGGGGGGAGACTAAATTCACCCCTCCACTTT.

This chain uses TRBV7-2 with TRBJ2-7; D gene unclear. The V end was cut by 0 bases, the J end by 0 bases, with 6 bases between. Germline V gives CDR1 SGHTA, CDR2 FQGNSA. The CDR3 sequence is 14 residues long. CDR3 coding DNA: TGTGCCAGCAGCTTAGCAGAGTTCTCCTACGAGCAGTACTTC. Protein product: CASSLAEFSYEQYF. Full variable domain (outside the CDR3, taken from reference TRBV7-2 and TRBJ2-7): GAGVSQSPSNKVTEKGKDVELRCDPISGHTALYWYRQSLGQGLEFLIYFQGNSAPDKSGLPSDRFSAERTGGSVSTLTIQRTQQEDSAVYLCASSLAEFSYEQYFGPGTRLTVT.

Comments on this clonotype: This may be a read error: a much more frequent sequence differs by one nucleotide. The chain couples TRBV5-8 to TRBJ2-7, with TRBD1 matching over 8 bases. Per the germline V gene, CDR1 is SGHTS and CDR2 is YDEGEE. V shed 4 bases and J 5 bases; nucleotides not matched to a gene: 5. CDR3 size: 13 residues. This CDR3 is CASSRTGIHEQYF. DNA for the CDR3: TGTGCCAGCAGCCGGACAGGGATCCACGAGCAGTACTTC.

This chain uses TRBV12-3 or TRBV12-4 with TRBJ1-4, with TRBD1 identical over 8 bases. J gave up 0 bases and V 6 bases, and 12 bases lay outside the gene matches. The CDR3 has 18 amino acids. In DNA form, the CDR3 reads TGTGCCAGCAGCCGTCCCGGGACAGGAAGAGCAACTAATGAAAAACTGTTTTTT. Encoded protein: CASSRPGTGRATNEKLFF.

The chain recombines TRBV10-3 with TRBJ2-5, with 9 nucleotides matching TRBD1. The CDR3 sequence is 14 residues long. V shed 10 bases and J 11 bases; nucleotides not matched to a gene: 17. Germline V gene lookup returns CDR1 ENHRY and CDR2 SYGVKD. CDR3 DNA sequence: TGTGCCACCGAACCGGGACAGGGAAAGTATGAGCAGTACTTC. Residues: CATEPGQGKYEQYF.

The chain carries TRBV4-3 and TRBJ1-2, with 11 bases matching TRBD1. The germline gives CDR1 LGHNA, CDR2 YSLEER. This CDR3 has 16 amino acids. Germline trimming cut 0 bases from V and 4 bases from J; bases unmatched to any gene: 4. The CDR3 sequence is CASSQDVGQGGYGYTF. The CDR3 nucleotides read TGCGCCAGCAGCCAAGATGTGGGACAGGGGGGCTATGGCTACACCTTC.

The V and J genes are TRBV6-6 and TRBJ2-7; D remains unclear. The end of the DNA aligns better with TRBJ2-5, so the J call may be wrong. The germline V gene has CDR1 MNHNY and CDR2 SVGAGI (reference sequence). The CDR3 runs 12 residues. The CDR3 region is CATRLTPETQYF. Written as DNA, the CDR3 is TGTGCCACCAGACTGACGCCTGAGACCCAGTACTTC.

A single count supports this clonotype. The V call is TRBV4-2, the J call TRBJ1-5; D perhaps matches TRBD1 (5 bases). The CDR3 has 16 residues. CDR1 is LGHNA, CDR2 YNFKEQ, per germline. Deletions cut 0 bases from V and 3 bases from J, with 12 bases between. DNA for the CDR3: TGTGCCAGCAGCCAAGAACGAGGGGCGTTCAATCAGCCCCAGCATTTT. The encoded protein is CASSQERGAFNQPQHF.

This chain links TRBV5-1 with TRBJ2-3, with 7 bases fitting TRBD2. The CDR3 consists of 14 residues. The trim removed 6 bases at V and 6 bases at J, leaving 10 bases unmatched. Germline-derived CDR1 and CDR2 are SGHRS and YFSETQ. The CDR3 sequence is CASTGTGGYDTQYF. CDR3 bases: TGCGCCAGCACCGGTACGGGGGGTTACGATACGCAGTATTTT.